The entry below describes one T cell receptor (beta chain). One end of the junction does not line up with germline, which may come from a read error. This entry is derived from a study of blood T cells in healthy people across ages. A second PCR of 7 to 11 cycles used a sample-barcoded 5' primer and a J-beta primer mix. In TCRdb, the 5' RACE reads were re-called with MiXCR into one record per CDR3 protein. The sample lists around 690,000 distinct CDR3 sequences; about 54% were seen once. Whenever a sample was processed, at least 6.5 million PBMCs were isolated. Per sample, extraction of total RNA gave at least 6 micrograms in every case. The germline V gene encodes CDR1 ENHRY and CDR2 SYGVKD. This CDR3 region has 14 residues.

J is TRBJ2-5 and V is TRBV10-3, with no clear D. Sequencing was performed on blood. This TCR was recovered from a man aged 60 to 75 in good health. The CDR3 here is CAIRESGQQETQYF. The CDR3 bases are TGTGCCATCCGTGAGTCTGGCCAGCAAGAGACCCAGTACTTC.